This TCR beta chain was captured by sequencing in a study of T cell responses to AZD1222 COVID-19 vaccine. Study-wide results and limits: Baseline antibody screening turned up just a handful of seropositive AZD1222 recipients. Repertoires were sampled only after the peak T cell response. Females made up more of the donors, who were largely white British, and clonal diversity may have come out too low.

Regarding this clone: Its antigen is as yet unknown.

Germline-derived CDR1 and CDR2 are LGHDT and YNNKEL (reference sequence). This CDR3 comprises 16 residues. Trimming cost V 1 base and J 2 bases, with 12 bases left between them. The protocol was immunoSEQ multiplex PCR, while the TCRdb copy is restricted to in-frame clones and leaves out a portion. The table has roughly 180,000 clones, around 87% seen once; the top ten hold roughly 2.5%. This specimen consisted of peripheral blood, obtained on day 0 of AZD1222 vaccination. This sequence joins TRBV3-1 (or the pseudogene TRBV3-2) and TRBJ1-3; no reliable D call. The sequence derives from an adult in good health. CDR3 loop: CASSQVERLPGNTIYF. The CDR3 region has the DNA TGTGCCAGCAGCCAAGTGGAGCGTCTGCCTGGAAACACCATATATTTT.